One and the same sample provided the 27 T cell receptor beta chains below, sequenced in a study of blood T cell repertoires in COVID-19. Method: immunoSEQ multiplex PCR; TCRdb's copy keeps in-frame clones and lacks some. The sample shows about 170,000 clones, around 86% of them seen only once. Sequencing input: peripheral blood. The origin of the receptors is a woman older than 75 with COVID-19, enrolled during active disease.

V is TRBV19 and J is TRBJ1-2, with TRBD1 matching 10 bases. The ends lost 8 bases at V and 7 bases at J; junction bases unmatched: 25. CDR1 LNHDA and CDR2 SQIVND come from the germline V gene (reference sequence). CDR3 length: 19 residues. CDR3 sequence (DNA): TGTGCCAGTTTCGCCCGCCGGGGGGGGGACAGGGGTATTTCGTCTGGCTACACCTTC. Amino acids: CASFARRGGDRGISSGYTF.

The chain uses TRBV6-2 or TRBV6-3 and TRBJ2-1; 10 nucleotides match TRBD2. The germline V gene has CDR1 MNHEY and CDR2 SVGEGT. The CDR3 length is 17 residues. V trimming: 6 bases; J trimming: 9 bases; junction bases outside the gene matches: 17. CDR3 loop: CASSDLSGRALSGEQFF. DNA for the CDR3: TGTGCCAGCAGCGACCTCAGCGGGAGGGCCCTCTCAGGTGAGCAGTTCTTC.

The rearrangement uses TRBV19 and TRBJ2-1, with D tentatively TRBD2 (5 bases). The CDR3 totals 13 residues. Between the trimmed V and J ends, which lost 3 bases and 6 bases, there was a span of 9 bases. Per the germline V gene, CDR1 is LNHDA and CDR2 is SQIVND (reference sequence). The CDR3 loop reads CASSMGSVNEQFF. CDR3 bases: TGTGCCAGTAGTATGGGTAGCGTCAATGAGCAGTTCTTC.

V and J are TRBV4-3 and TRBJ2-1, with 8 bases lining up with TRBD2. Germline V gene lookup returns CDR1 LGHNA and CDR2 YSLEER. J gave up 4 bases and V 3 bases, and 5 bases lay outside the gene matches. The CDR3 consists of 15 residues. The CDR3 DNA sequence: TGCGCCAGCAGCCAGGGAGCGGGAGAATACAATGAGCAGTTCTTC. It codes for CASSQGAGEYNEQFF.

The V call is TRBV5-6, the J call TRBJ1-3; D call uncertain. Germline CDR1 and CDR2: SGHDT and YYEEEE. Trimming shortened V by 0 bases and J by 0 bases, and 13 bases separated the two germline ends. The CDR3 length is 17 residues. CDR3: CASSLDPSRSSGNTIYF. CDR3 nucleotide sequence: TGTGCCAGCAGCTTGGATCCCTCGAGGAGCTCTGGAAACACCATATATTTT.

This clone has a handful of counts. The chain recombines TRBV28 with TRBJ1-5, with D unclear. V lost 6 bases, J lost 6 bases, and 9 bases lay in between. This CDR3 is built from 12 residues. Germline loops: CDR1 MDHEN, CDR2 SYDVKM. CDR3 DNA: TGTGCCAGCAGGGCAAACCTTCAGCCCCAGCATTTT. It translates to CASRANLQPQHF.

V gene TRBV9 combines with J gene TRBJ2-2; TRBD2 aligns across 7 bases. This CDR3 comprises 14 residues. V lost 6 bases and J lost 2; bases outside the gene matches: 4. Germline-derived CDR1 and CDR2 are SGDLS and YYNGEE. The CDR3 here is CASNREGNTGELFF. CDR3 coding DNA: TGTGCCAGCAATAGGGAGGGTAACACCGGGGAGCTGTTTTTT. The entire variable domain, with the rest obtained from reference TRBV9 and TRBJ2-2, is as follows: DSGVTQTPKHLITATGQRVTLRCSPRSGDLSVYWYQQSLDQGLQFLIQYYNGEERAKGNILERFSAQQFPDLHSELNLSSLELGDSALYFCASNREGNTGELFFGEGSRLTVL.

CDR3 bases: TGTGCCAGCAGCGGGACTGGTTGGACTGACTATGGCTACACCTTC. It codes for CASSGTGWTDYGYTF. The chain links TRBV5-8 to TRBJ1-2, with D perhaps matching TRBD1 (5 bases). CDR1 is SGHTS, CDR2 YDEGEE, per germline. The CDR3 runs 15 residues. V lost 4 bases to trimming and J lost 3 bases, with 16 bases between them.

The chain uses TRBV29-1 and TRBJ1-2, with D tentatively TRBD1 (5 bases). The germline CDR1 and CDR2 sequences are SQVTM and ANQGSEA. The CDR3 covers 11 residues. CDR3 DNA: TGCAGGATTGGGGCGGACTATGGCTACACCTTC. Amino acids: CRIGADYGYTF. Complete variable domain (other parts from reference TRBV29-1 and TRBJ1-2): SAVISQKPSRDICQRGTSLTIQCQVDSQVTMMFWYRQQPGQSLTLIATANQGSEATYESGFVIDKFPISRPNLTFSTLTVSNMSPEDSSIYLCRIGADYGYTFGSGTRLTVV.

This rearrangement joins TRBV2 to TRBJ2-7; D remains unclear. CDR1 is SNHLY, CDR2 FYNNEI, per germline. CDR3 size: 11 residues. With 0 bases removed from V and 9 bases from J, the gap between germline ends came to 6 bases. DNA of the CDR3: TGTGCCAGCAGTGAAGCCGGTGGGCAGTACTTC. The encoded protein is CASSEAGGQYF.

The CDR3 bases are TGTGCCAGCAGTCCCTCTGGAGTCAATGAGCAGTTCTTC. This codes for CASSPSGVNEQFF. The V gene is TRBV12-3 or TRBV12-4, the J gene TRBJ2-1; D is unresolved. CDR3 size: 13 residues. The germline V and J ends were trimmed by 5 bases and 6 bases, with 11 bases remaining between them.

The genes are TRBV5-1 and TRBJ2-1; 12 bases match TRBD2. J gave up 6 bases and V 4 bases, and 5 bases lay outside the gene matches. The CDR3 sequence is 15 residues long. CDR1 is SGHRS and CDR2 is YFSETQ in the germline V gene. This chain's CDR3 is CASSKGLAGINEQFF. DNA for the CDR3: TGCGCCAGCAGCAAAGGACTAGCGGGGATCAATGAGCAGTTCTTC.

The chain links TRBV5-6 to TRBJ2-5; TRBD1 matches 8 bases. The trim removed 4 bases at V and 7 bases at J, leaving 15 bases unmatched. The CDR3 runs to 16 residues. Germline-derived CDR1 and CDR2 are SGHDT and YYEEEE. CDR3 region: CASSQALGQGPGTQYF. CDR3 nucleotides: TGTGCCAGCAGCCAGGCACTAGGACAGGGCCCTGGGACCCAGTACTTC.

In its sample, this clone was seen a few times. As DNA, the CDR3 is TGCAGCGTAGGACAGCACAATCAGCCCCAGCATTTT. Amino acid sequence: CSVGQHNQPQHF. The chain links TRBV29-1 to TRBJ1-5, with D possibly TRBD1 on 6 matching bases. The CDR3 runs to 12 residues. Germline CDR1 reads SQVTM; CDR2 reads ANQGSEA. Trimming shortened V by 6 bases and J by 3 bases, and 9 bases separated the two germline ends.

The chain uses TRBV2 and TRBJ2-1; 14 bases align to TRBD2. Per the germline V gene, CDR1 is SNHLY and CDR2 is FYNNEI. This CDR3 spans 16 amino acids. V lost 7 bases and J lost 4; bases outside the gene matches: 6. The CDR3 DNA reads TGTGCCAGCAAGTTGACTAGCGGGAGGGCATACAATGAGCAGTTCTTC. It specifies CASKLTSGRAYNEQFF.

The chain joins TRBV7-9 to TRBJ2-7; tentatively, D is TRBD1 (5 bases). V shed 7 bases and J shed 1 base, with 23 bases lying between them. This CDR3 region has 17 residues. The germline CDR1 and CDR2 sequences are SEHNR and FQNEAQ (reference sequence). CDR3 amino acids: CASTVPNQGSSSYEQYF. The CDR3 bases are TGTGCCAGCACCGTCCCCAACCAGGGTAGCTCGTCCTACGAGCAGTACTTC. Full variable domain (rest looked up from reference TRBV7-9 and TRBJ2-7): DTGVSQNPRHKITKRGQNVTFRCDPISEHNRLYWYRQTLGQGPEFLTYFQNEAQLEKSRLLSDRFSAERPKGSFSTLEIQRTEQGDSAMYLCASTVPNQGSSSYEQYFGPGTRLTVT.

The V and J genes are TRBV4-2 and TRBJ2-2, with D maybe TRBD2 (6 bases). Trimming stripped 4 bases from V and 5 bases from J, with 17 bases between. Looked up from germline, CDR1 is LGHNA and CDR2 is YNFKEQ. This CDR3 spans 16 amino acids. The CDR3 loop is CASSPSGGGGTGELFF. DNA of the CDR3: TGTGCCAGCAGCCCATCTGGGGGAGGAGGGACCGGGGAGCTGTTTTTT.

This CDR3 is CSVEDLIQTAGNTIYF. The CDR3 DNA reads as TGCAGCGTTGAAGATCTTATTCAGACAGCTGGAAACACCATATATTTT. The chain employs TRBV29-1 and TRBJ1-3, with a tentative D call TRBD1 (5 bases). Germline loops: CDR1 SQVTM, CDR2 ANQGSEA. The CDR3 sequence is 16 residues long. V gave up 0 bases and J gave up 2 bases, with 14 bases separating them.

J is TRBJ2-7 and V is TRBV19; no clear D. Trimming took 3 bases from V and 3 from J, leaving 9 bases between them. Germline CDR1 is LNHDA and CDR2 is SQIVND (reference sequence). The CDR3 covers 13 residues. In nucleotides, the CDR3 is TGTGCCAGTAGTATGGTCCGCGACTACGAGCAGTACTTC. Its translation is CASSMVRDYEQYF.

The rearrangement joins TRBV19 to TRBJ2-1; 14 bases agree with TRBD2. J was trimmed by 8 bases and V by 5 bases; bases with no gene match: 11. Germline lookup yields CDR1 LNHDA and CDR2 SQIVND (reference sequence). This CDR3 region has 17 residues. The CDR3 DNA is TGTGCCAGTAGTGACTTGTTTGGGACTAGCGGGAGCTATGAGCAGTTCTTC. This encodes CASSDLFGTSGSYEQFF.

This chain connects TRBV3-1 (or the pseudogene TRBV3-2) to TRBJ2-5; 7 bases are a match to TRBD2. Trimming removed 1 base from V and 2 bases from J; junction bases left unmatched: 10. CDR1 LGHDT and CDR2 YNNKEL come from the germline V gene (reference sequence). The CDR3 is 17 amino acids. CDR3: CASSQVRGAGPQETQYF. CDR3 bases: TGTGCCAGCAGCCAAGTTCGAGGAGCGGGGCCTCAAGAGACCCAGTACTTC.

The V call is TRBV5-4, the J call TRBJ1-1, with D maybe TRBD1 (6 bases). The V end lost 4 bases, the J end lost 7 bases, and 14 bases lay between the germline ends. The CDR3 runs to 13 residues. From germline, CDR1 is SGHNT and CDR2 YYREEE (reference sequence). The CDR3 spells CASSRQEPIEAFF. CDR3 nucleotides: TGTGCCAGCAGCCGACAGGAGCCCATTGAAGCTTTCTTT.

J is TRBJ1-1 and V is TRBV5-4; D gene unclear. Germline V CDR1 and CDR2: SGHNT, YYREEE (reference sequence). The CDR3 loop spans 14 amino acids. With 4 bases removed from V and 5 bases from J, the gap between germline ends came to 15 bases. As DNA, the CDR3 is TGTGCCAGCAGCCGCGAGGGTTCGGGAACTGAAGCTTTCTTT. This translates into CASSREGSGTEAFF.

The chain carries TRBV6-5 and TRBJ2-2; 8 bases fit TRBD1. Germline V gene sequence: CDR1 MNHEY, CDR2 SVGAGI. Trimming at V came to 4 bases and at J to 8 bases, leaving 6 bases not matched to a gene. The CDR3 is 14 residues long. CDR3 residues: CASSLRQGPGELFF. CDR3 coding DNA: TGTGCCAGCAGTTTAAGACAGGGGCCTGGGGAGCTGTTTTTT.

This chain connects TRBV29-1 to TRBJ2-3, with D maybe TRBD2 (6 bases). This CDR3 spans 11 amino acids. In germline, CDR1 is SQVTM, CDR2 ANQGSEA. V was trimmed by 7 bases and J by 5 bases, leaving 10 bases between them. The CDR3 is CSGEDGDTQYF. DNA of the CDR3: TGCAGCGGGGAGGATGGAGATACGCAGTATTTT.

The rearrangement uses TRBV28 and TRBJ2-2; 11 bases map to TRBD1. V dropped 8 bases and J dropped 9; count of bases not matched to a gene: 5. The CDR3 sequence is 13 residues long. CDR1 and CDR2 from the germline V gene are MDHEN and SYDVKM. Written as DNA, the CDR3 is TGTGCCAGCCGGGGACAGGGGGGTTGGGAGCTGTTTTTT. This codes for CASRGQGGWELFF.

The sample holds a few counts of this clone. For the CDR3, the DNA is TGCAGCGTTTTTGGGAGGGAAGAGACCCAGTACTTC. Amino acids: CSVFGREETQYF. This chain joins TRBV29-1 and TRBJ2-5, with TRBD2 matching over 7 bases. The CDR3 covers 12 residues. Losses at the gene ends were 5 bases for V and 3 bases for J; bases not matched to a gene: 3. Germline V gene sequence: CDR1 SQVTM, CDR2 ANQGSEA.